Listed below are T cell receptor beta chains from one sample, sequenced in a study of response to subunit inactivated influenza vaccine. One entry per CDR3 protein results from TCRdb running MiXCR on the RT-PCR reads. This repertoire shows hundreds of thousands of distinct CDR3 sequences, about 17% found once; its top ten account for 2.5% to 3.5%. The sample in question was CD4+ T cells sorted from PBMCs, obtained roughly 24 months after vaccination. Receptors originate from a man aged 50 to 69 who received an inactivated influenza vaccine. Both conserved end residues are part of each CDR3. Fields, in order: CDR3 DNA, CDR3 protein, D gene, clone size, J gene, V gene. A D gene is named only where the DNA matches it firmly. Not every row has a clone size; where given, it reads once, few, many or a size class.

TGCAGTGCCTATAGTTCAAAAACAGGCACCGGGGAGCTGTTTTTT | CSAYSSKTGTGELFF | - | - | TRBJ2-2 | TRBV20-1
TGTGCCAGCAGTTTGACAGGGGCGGTCAATAGCAATCAGCCCCAGCATTTT | CASSLTGAVNSNQPQHF | TRBD1 | few | TRBJ1-5 | TRBV12-3/TRBV12-4
TGTGCCAGCAGCCCAGGGACATTCAACACTGAAGCTTTCTTT | CASSPGTFNTEAFF | - | - | TRBJ1-1 | TRBV7-9
TGTGCCAGCAGTACTACCGGGACTAGGGGTAGGGAGCAGTTCTTC | CASSTTGTRGREQFF | TRBD2 | many | TRBJ2-1 | TRBV12-3/TRBV12-4
TGTGCCAGCAGCCGATCCGGACTAGCGAGAAGCTCCTACGAGCAGTACTTC | CASSRSGLARSSYEQYF | TRBD2 | few | TRBJ2-7 | TRBV4-2
TGTGCCAGCTCACCAGTCGGACGAGCCAACACCGGGGAGCTGTTTTTT | CASSPVGRANTGELFF | - | few | TRBJ2-2 | TRBV18
TGTGCCAGCAGTTTCCTAGCGGGAGAGAAGAATGAGCAGTTCTTC | CASSFLAGEKNEQFF | TRBD2 | few | TRBJ2-1 | TRBV6-5
TGTGCCAGCAGTAGGGTAGCGGGGGGCTACGAGCAGTACTTC | CASSRVAGGYEQYF | TRBD2 | few | TRBJ2-7 | TRBV25-1
TGTGCCAGCACCTACAGGGACGGGGAGCAGTACTTC | CASTYRDGEQYF | - | - | TRBJ2-7 | TRBV6-5
TGTGCCACCAGCACCGGGACTATTGGCACCGGGGAGCTGTTTTTT | CATSTGTIGTGELFF | TRBD2 | - | TRBJ2-2 | TRBV15
TGCAGTGCTCCGGGACAGGGGAAGATGTATTCACCCCTCCACTTT | CSAPGQGKMYSPLHF | TRBD1 | - | TRBJ1-6 | TRBV20-1
TGTGCCAGCAGCGTAGACAGGGGCTCCTATAATTCACCCCTCCACTTT | CASSVDRGSYNSPLHF | TRBD1 | - | TRBJ1-6 | TRBV9
TGCAGCGTTGGTAATCCTGGCTACACCTTC | CSVGNPGYTF | - | many | TRBJ1-2 | TRBV29-1
TGCGCCAGCAGCCCCAGACTAGCGGGAGGTTCCACCGGGGAGCTGTTTTTT | CASSPRLAGGSTGELFF | TRBD2 | many | TRBJ2-2 | TRBV5-1
TGTGCCAGCAGCTTCTTGGACAGACCCTATGGCTACACCTTC | CASSFLDRPYGYTF | - | few | TRBJ1-2 | TRBV7-9
TGTGCCAGCAGCTCGGGGAGGGGTTGGGACCAGCCCCAGCATTTT | CASSSGRGWDQPQHF | - | - | TRBJ1-5 | TRBV7-9
TGCGCCAGCAGCTTGGGAGGCATAGGCACAGATACGCAGTATTTT | CASSLGGIGTDTQYF | - | many | TRBJ2-3 | TRBV5-1
TGTGCCAGCTGCCCTTTGGGAATATACAATGAGCAGTTCTTC | CASCPLGIYNEQFF | - | - | TRBJ2-1 | TRBV2
TGTGCCTGGAACAGGAAACCCGGGGCGCCCGGTGAGCAGTTCTTC | CAWNRKPGAPGEQFF | - | few | TRBJ2-1 | TRBV30
TGTGCCAGCAGCACAGGGGGCCTCTATAATTCACCCCTCCACTTT | CASSTGGLYNSPLHF | TRBD1 | many | TRBJ1-6 | TRBV25-1
TGTGCCAGCACCGGGACTAGCGGGAACCACAATACGCAGTATTTT | CASTGTSGNHNTQYF | TRBD2 | - | TRBJ2-3 | TRBV6-1
TGTGCCAGTAGTACGACAGGGGGCACTGAAGCTTTCTTT | CASSTTGGTEAFF | TRBD1 | many | TRBJ1-1 | TRBV5-1
TGTGCCAGCAGTTACGCAAGGGGGTCTTTCGGCTACACCTTC | CASSYARGSFGYTF | - | - | TRBJ1-2 | TRBV6-5
TGTGCCAGCAGCCAGAATCGGGCGTCCGAGACCCAGTACTTC | CASSQNRASETQYF | - | many | TRBJ2-5 | TRBV3-1
TGTGCCAGCAGCCGTACGCTAGACACAGATACGCAGTATTTT | CASSRTLDTDTQYF | - | - | TRBJ2-3 | TRBV3-1